One sample yielded the 9 T cell receptor beta chains listed below, sequenced in a study of tumor-infiltrating lymphocytes in primary liver carcinoma. Unsorted whole blood supplied the RNA, and germline DNA was extracted too. TCR beta cDNA came from around 500 ng total RNA, primed with a constant-region primer. Modified slightly, ARM-PCR produced TCR beta libraries over three nested multiplex PCR rounds. TRBV1-TRBV30 forward primers and a C-beta reverse primer were used in the first two PCR rounds, which each ran for approximately 9 cycles. TCRdb re-called the multiplex PCR reads through MiXCR, storing one row per CDR3 protein. The profile shows about 200,000 distinct CDR3 sequences, almost 65% of them singletons. Sequences were obtained from peripheral blood. The receptors were sampled from a woman in her fifties or sixties with primary liver carcinoma and hepatitis B virus infection.

Of note for this clonotype: No conserved phenylalanine or tryptophan is present at the end of the CDR3, so a read error is the likely explanation. The CDR3 DNA reads as TGTGCCAGCAGCGGACAGGCCGCTAACTATGGCTACACCTCC. Protein product: CASSGQAANYGYTS. The chain is built from TRBV12-3 or TRBV12-4 and TRBJ1-2; TRBD1 matches 7 bases. This CDR3 is built from 14 residues. The trim removed 6 bases at V and 0 bases at J, leaving 4 bases unmatched.

A word on this clonotype: Being one base from a much bigger clone, this may be a read error. The chain has TRBV7-8 and TRBJ2-6, with D perhaps TRBD1 or TRBD2 (8 bases each). This CDR3 is 17 amino acids long. Germline CDR1 is SGHVS and CDR2 is FQNEAQ. V was trimmed by 6 bases and J by 2 bases, leaving 17 bases between them. CDR3 coding DNA: TGTGCCAGCAGTATTAGCGGGGACAGGCCTGGGGCCAACGTCCTGACTTTC. This codes for CASSISGDRPGANVLTF.

This clonotype was counted once. This could be a read error, since a much larger clone is one nucleotide away. This chain uses TRBV7-8 with TRBJ2-3; 7 nucleotides align to TRBD2. J gave up 2 bases and V 5 bases, and 7 bases lay outside the gene matches. This CDR3 is built from 15 residues. CDR1 SGHVS and CDR2 FQNEAQ come from the germline V gene. The chain's CDR3 is CASSPRLATTDTQYF. The DNA of the CDR3 is TGTGCCAGCAGCCCACGACTAGCTACCACAGATACGCAGTATTTT.

Of note for this clonotype: An end of the junction differs from the germline gene, which may be a read error. The rearrangement links TRBV5-4 to TRBJ2-3, with D maybe TRBD2 (6 bases). The CDR3 sequence is 16 residues long. Germline loops: CDR1 SGHNT, CDR2 YYREEE (reference sequence). CDR3 sequence reads: CASSFGTGAGIDTQYF. The CDR3 DNA sequence: TGTGCCAGCAGCTTCGGGACGGGAGCCGGCATAGATACCCAGTATTTT. Using reference TRBV5-4 and TRBJ2-3 for the parts outside the CDR3, the full variable domain is ETGVTQSPTHLIKTRGQQVTLRCSSQSGHNTVSWYQQALGQGPQFIFQYYREEENGRGNFPPRFSGLQFPNYSSELNVNALELDDSALYLCASSFGTGAGIDTQYFGPGTRLTVL.

This clonotype occurred a few times. The CDR3 loop reads CASSSTFPGLASTDTQYF. The CDR3 DNA sequence: TGTGCCAGCAGTTCCACTTTCCCGGGACTAGCGAGCACAGATACGCAGTATTTT. V gene TRBV6-5 combines with J gene TRBJ2-3, with 10 nucleotides matching TRBD2. This CDR3 spans 18 amino acids. J was trimmed by 0 bases and V by 4 bases; bases with no gene match: 10. Germline CDR1 MNHEY, CDR2 SVGAGI.

As for this clonotype: The junction departs from germline at one end; a sequencing error may be responsible. The chain has TRBV11-2 and TRBJ2-4; D might be TRBD2 (6 bases). CDR1 and CDR2 from the germline V gene are SGHAT and FQNNGV. The CDR3 sequence is 18 residues long. CDR3 DNA sequence: TGTGCCAGCAGCATAGAATTCTCGGGAGACTTAGCCAGAAACATTCAGTACTTC. As protein: CASSIEFSGDLARNIQYF.

Comment on this clonotype: Germline and junction disagree at one end, which may indicate a read error. This chain connects TRBV11-3 to TRBJ2-7; D is uncertain. The CDR3 runs 16 residues. CDR1 is SGHNT, CDR2 YENEEA, per germline. As DNA, the CDR3 is TGTGCCTGCAGCTTAGAAAAAGGGCCCGGGCTCTACGAGCAGTACTTC. The encoded protein is CACSLEKGPGLYEQYF. Together with reference TRBV11-3 and TRBJ2-7, the CDR3 gives the full variable domain: EAGVVQSPRYKIIEKKQPVAFWCNPISGHNTLYWYLQNLGQGPELLIRYENEEAVDDSQLPKDRFSAERLKGVDSTLKIQPAELGDSAVYLCACSLEKGPGLYEQYFGPGTRLTVT.

Notes on this clonotype: A read error is possible here, since a much larger clone lies one base away. CDR3 in DNA: TGTGCCAGCACCCACCGGGACTCGTTCTCCTACGTGCAGTACTTC. This gives the protein CASTHRDSFSYVQYF. The V and J genes are TRBV6-1 and TRBJ2-7; TRBD2 is a possible D gene (6 bases). Germline assignment: CDR1 MNHNS and CDR2 SASEGT. This CDR3 has 15 amino acids.

This clonotype was found a few times. The chain recombines TRBV24-1 with TRBJ2-5; D possibly corresponds to TRBD1 (6 bases). Germline V CDR1 and CDR2: KGHDR, SFDVKD. Trimming stripped 4 bases from V and 0 bases from J, with 14 bases between. CDR3 length equals 16 residues. Written as DNA, the CDR3 is TGTGCCACCAGTGACCAATCGGACAGACACCAAGAGACCCAGTACTTC. Protein product: CATSDQSDRHQETQYF.